What follows describes a single T cell receptor (beta chain). This specimen belongs to a study of CD8 T cells in Susac syndrome. From blood CD8+ and CD4+ T cells, TCR beta sequences were generated. Negative isolation yielded CD4+ and CD8+ T cells, and FACS enriched TEMRA cells. Random hexamers served to reverse transcribe about 0.5 to 1 ug RNA. Coverage of TCR beta CDR3 amplification by immunoSEQ multiplex PCR extended to 54 Vbeta and 13 Jbeta. Via MiXCR, TCRdb re-called the immunoSEQ multiplex PCR reads, giving one row per CDR3 protein. Among 65,000 to 75,000 distinct CDR3 sequences listed, 95% were seen once. Sample: CD8+ T cells from PBMCs. The sequence derives from a human donor in good health.

The CDR3: CASSVEWGTRDEQFF. The CDR3 DNA is TGTGCCAGCAGCGTAGAGTGGGGGACGAGAGATGAGCAGTTCTTC. The chain recombines TRBV9 with TRBJ2-1; either TRBD1 or TRBD2 may fit D (5 bases each). The V gene lost 0 bases and the J gene lost 8 bases, with 15 bases spanning the gap. Per germline, CDR1 SGDLS and CDR2 YYNGEE. This CDR3 contains 15 residues.